The source of this TCR beta chain is a study of control samples from healthy donors and cancer patients. Libraries were prepared by immunoSEQ multiplex PCR; TCRdb keeps only in-frame clonotypes and omits some of them. The data contain about 95,000 clones, around four fifths of them singletons. The receptor comes from a man younger than 45 in good health. Material for sequencing was blood.

The DNA of the CDR3 is TGCGCCAGCAGCTTGTGGGGGGGGAGTCAGCCCCAGCATTTT. Translation gives CASSLWGGSQPQHF. V and J are TRBV5-1 and TRBJ1-5; D is possibly TRBD1 (5 bases). The germline V gene encodes CDR1 SGHRS and CDR2 YFSETQ. The germline V and J ends were trimmed by 1 base and 6 bases, with 11 bases remaining between them. This CDR3 has 14 residues. The full variable domain, in which reference TRBV5-1 and TRBJ1-5 provide the parts outside the CDR3, is KAGVTQTPRYLIKTRGQQVTLSCSPISGHRSVSWYQQTPGQGLQFLFEYFSETQRNKGNFPGRFSGRQFSNSRSEMNVSTLELGDSALYLCASSLWGGSQPQHFGDGTRLSIL.